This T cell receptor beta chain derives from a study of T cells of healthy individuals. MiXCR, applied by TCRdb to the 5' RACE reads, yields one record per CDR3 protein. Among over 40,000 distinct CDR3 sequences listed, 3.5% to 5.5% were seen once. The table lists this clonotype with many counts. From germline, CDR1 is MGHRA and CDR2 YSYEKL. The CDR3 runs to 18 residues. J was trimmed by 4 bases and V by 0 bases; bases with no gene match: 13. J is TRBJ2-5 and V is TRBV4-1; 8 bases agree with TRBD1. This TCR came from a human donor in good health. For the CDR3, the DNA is TGCGCCAGCAGCCAAGATCCCAGGGGGCATCCCGGAGGAGAGACCCAGTACTTC. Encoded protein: CASSQDPRGHPGGETQYF.